This passage covers 18 T cell receptor beta chains from one sample sequenced in a study of control samples from healthy donors and cancer patients. Generated by immunoSEQ multiplex PCR, the TCRdb table keeps only in-frame clones and is missing some. In the table there are nearly 35,000 clones, under 95% of which are singletons. The specimen was PBMCs. All receptors come from a man aged 40-55 years with colorectal cancer.

This clone came up once. The gene calls are TRBV2 and TRBJ1-3, with 8 bases fitting TRBD1. The V gene end was trimmed by 6 bases and the J gene end by 2 bases; junction bases not matched to a gene: 9. In germline, CDR1 is SNHLY, CDR2 FYNNEI. The CDR3 runs to 16 residues. The CDR3 region has the DNA TGTGCCAGCAGGGACAGGGCACTCAGCGCTGGAAACACCATATATTTT. Its translation is CASRDRALSAGNTIYF.

The V gene is TRBV4-1, the J gene TRBJ1-1, with D possibly TRBD1 on 6 matching bases. Between the trimmed V and J ends, which lost 0 bases and 4 bases, there was a span of 15 bases. The CDR3 totals 16 residues. The germline CDR1 and CDR2 sequences are MGHRA and YSYEKL. For the CDR3, the DNA is TGCGCCAGCAGCCAAGAGTCTTCAGGCAGGGGCACTGAAGCTTTCTTT. Translation: CASSQESSGRGTEAFF.

The chain employs TRBV4-2 and TRBJ1-1; D is possibly TRBD1 (6 bases). There are 15 residues in the CDR3. In germline, CDR1 is LGHNA, CDR2 YNFKEQ. The V end was cut by 2 bases, the J end by 4 bases, with 14 bases between. The CDR3: CASSQFKGGFTEAFF. In DNA form, the CDR3 reads TGTGCCAGCAGCCAATTCAAGGGGGGTTTCACTGAAGCTTTCTTT.

The chain is built from TRBV7-2 and TRBJ2-3; 12 nucleotides line up with TRBD2. The CDR3 sequence is 16 residues long. Germline assignment: CDR1 SGHTA and CDR2 FQGNSA. V was pared by 1 base and J by 1 base, with 0 bases of the junction left unmatched. The CDR3 loop reads CASSLGLAGGTDTQYF. Written as DNA, the CDR3 is TGTGCCAGCAGCTTAGGACTAGCGGGGGGCACAGATACGCAGTATTTT.

In its sample, this clone was seen once. The CDR3 coding sequence is TGTGCCAGCAGGGACAGGGGAATTCAAAATTCACCCCTCCACTTT. This encodes CASRDRGIQNSPLHF. V gene TRBV2 combines with J gene TRBJ1-6; 9 bases line up with TRBD1. Germline-derived CDR1 and CDR2 are SNHLY and FYNNEI. After removal of 6 bases from V and 7 bases from J, the junction contained 7 bases not matched to a gene. This CDR3 contains 15 residues.

The rearrangement links TRBV5-1 to TRBJ2-5; TRBD1 matches 7 bases. Germline CDR1 SGHRS, CDR2 YFSETQ. CDR3 length equals 14 residues. V shed 4 bases, J shed 4 bases, and the junction held 7 bases outside the gene matches. The chain's CDR3 is CASSGTVRSETQYF. CDR3 in DNA: TGCGCCAGCAGCGGGACAGTGAGGTCAGAGACCCAGTACTTC.

This sequence joins TRBV2 and TRBJ2-7, with D perhaps assigned TRBD1 or TRBD2 (5 bases each). The CDR3 spans 12 residues. The V gene lost 7 bases and the J gene lost 3 bases, with 10 bases spanning the gap. Germline CDR1 reads SNHLY; CDR2 reads FYNNEI. CDR3: CASTAGSYEQYF. CDR3 DNA: TGTGCCAGCACGGCAGGGAGCTACGAGCAGTACTTC.

The chain joins TRBV6-2 or TRBV6-3 to TRBJ2-7; a possible D gene is TRBD2 (6 bases). Trimming shortened V by 0 bases and J by 7 bases, and 10 bases separated the two germline ends. The CDR3 runs to 13 residues. Germline CDR1 reads MNHEY; CDR2 reads SVGEGT. The CDR3 DNA reads TGTGCCAGCAGTTACTCTCCGGCGGGGGAGCAGTACTTC. Translation: CASSYSPAGEQYF.

This sequence joins TRBV15 and TRBJ2-7, with 9 nucleotides matching TRBD1. CDR3 length: 15 amino acids. J was trimmed by 7 bases and V by 3 bases; bases with no gene match: 10. CDR1 LNHNV and CDR2 YYDKDF come from the germline V gene (reference sequence). DNA for the CDR3: TGTGCCACCAGCAGCCCCGGGACAGGGCGATGGGAGCAGTACTTC. Amino acids: CATSSPGTGRWEQYF.

The V call is TRBV7-2, the J call TRBJ2-5; TRBD2 matches at 7 bases. V lost 4 bases to trimming and J lost 2 bases; unmatched junction nucleotides: 4. This CDR3 contains 14 residues. From germline, CDR1 is SGHTA and CDR2 FQGNSA. CDR3: CASSWSGAQETQYF. The CDR3 DNA sequence: TGTGCCAGCAGCTGGAGCGGGGCGCAAGAGACCCAGTACTTC.

This clone was seen just once. V usage is TRBV30 and J usage is TRBJ1-2; D is perhaps TRBD1 (6 bases). Per germline, CDR1 GTSNPN and CDR2 SVGIG (reference sequence). The CDR3 contains 16 residues. With 2 bases removed from V and 4 bases from J, the gap between germline ends came to 20 bases. The CDR3: CAWSPKTPTGSYGYTF. As DNA, the CDR3 is TGTGCCTGGAGTCCCAAAACCCCTACAGGGTCCTATGGCTACACCTTC.

The CDR3, as DNA: TGTGCCAGCAGCAAAGTTATTCGGGGGGGCGCAGCCGCCCTTGCAAATAATTCACCCCTCCACTTT. It is translated as CASSKVIRGGAAALANNSPLHF. The chain is built from TRBV21-1 and TRBJ1-6. TRBV21-1 is given as a pseudogene. The CDR3 covers 22 residues.

The rearrangement uses TRBV3-1 (or the pseudogene TRBV3-2) and TRBJ2-7; TRBD2 matches 9 bases. Germline V gene sequence: CDR1 LGHDT, CDR2 YNNKEL (reference sequence). Germline trimming cut 1 base from V and 6 bases from J; bases unmatched to any gene: 16. The CDR3 runs to 18 residues. The CDR3 coding sequence is TGTGCCAGCAGCCAAGCCCCTTGGGGCGGGGGGGCGTCAAGCGAGCAGTACTTC. It encodes CASSQAPWGGGASSEQYF.

V gene TRBV7-9 combines with J gene TRBJ2-7; 9 bases are a match to TRBD1. Germline V gives CDR1 SEHNR, CDR2 FQNEAQ (reference sequence). After removal of 1 base from V and 4 bases from J, the junction contained 2 bases not matched to a gene. The CDR3 contains 14 residues. The DNA for the CDR3 is TGTGCCAGCAGCTTAGGGACAGGGGAGTACGAGCAGTACTTC. Residues: CASSLGTGEYEQYF.

This rearrangement joins TRBV2 to TRBJ2-7; possible D gene TRBD1, 5 bases. This CDR3 is built from 13 residues. The V end lost 1 base, the J end lost 6 bases, and 10 bases lay between the germline ends. Germline CDR1 and CDR2: SNHLY and FYNNEI. The CDR3 bases are TGTGCCAGCAGTGAAGTCCAGGGTGGCGAGCAGTACTTC. It encodes CASSEVQGGEQYF. The full variable domain, its missing parts supplied by reference TRBV2 and TRBJ2-7, is EPEVTQTPSHQVTQMGQEVILRCVPISNHLYFYWYRQILGQKVEFLVSFYNNEISEKSEIFDDQFSVERPDGSNFTLKIRSTKLEDSAMYFCASSEVQGGEQYFGPGTRLTVT.

The chain links TRBV9 to TRBJ2-7, with D tentatively TRBD2 (6 bases). Germline V gene data show CDR1 as SGDLS and CDR2 as YYNGEE. V lost 0 bases and J lost 9, with 16 bases in between. The CDR3 consists of 14 residues. The CDR3 here is CASSVDSGTTAQYF. CDR3 sequence (DNA): TGTGCCAGCAGCGTAGATAGCGGCACTACGGCGCAGTACTTC.

The chain is built from TRBV4-3 and TRBJ1-1, with a weak D call TRBD1 (6 bases). The CDR3 is 15 amino acids. Deletions cut 2 bases from V and 4 bases from J, with 14 bases between. Germline assignment: CDR1 LGHNA and CDR2 YSLEER. The DNA for the CDR3 is TGCGCCAGCAGCCAACACTCAGGGGTAAGCACTGAAGCTTTCTTT. As protein: CASSQHSGVSTEAFF.

This chain joins TRBV30 and TRBJ2-5; 8 nucleotides agree with TRBD1. The CDR3 loop spans 13 amino acids. Trimming removed 2 bases from V and 3 bases from J; junction bases left unmatched: 2. Germline lookup yields CDR1 GTSNPN and CDR2 SVGIG (reference sequence). Written as DNA, the CDR3 is TGTGCCTGGAGTCCGGACAGGGAAGAGACCCAGTACTTC. Protein: CAWSPDREETQYF.